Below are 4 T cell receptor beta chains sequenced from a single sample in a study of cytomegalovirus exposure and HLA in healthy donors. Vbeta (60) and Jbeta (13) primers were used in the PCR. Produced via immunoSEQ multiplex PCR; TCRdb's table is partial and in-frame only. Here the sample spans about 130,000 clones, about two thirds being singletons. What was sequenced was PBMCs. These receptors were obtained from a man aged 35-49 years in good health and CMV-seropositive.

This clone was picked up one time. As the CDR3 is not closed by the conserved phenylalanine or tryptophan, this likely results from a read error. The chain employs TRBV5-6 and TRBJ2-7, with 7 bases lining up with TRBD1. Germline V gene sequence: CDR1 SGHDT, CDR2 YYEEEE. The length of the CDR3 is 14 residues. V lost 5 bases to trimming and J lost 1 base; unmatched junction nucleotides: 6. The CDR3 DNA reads TGTGCCAGCAGGCGGACAGGTCCTTCCTACGAGCAGTACCTC. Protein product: CASRRTGPSYEQYL.

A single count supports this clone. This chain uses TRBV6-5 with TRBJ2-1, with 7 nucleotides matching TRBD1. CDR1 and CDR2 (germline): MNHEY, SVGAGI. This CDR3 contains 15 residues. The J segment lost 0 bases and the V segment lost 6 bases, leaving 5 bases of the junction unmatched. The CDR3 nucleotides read TGTGCCAGCAGGCCACAGGGGAGCTCCTACAATGAGCAGTTCTTC. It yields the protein CASRPQGSSYNEQFF.

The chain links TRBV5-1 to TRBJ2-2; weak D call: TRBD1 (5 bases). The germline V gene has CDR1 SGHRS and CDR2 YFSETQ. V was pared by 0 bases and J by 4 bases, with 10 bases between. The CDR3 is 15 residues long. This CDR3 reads CASSLVGLGTGELFF. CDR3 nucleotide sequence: TGCGCCAGCAGCTTGGTGGGGCTGGGCACCGGGGAGCTGTTTTTT.

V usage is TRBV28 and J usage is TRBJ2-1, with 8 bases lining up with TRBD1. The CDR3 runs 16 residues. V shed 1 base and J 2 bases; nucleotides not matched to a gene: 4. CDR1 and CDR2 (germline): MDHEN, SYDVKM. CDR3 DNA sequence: TGTGCCAGCAGTTTATCCGGACAGGGTACCTACAATGAGCAGTTCTTC. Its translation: CASSLSGQGTYNEQFF.